The 10 T cell receptor beta chains presented below share a single source sample, sequenced in a study of cytomegalovirus exposure and HLA in healthy donors. Primers: 60 Vbeta forward and 13 Jbeta reverse. Data came from immunoSEQ multiplex PCR; TCRdb stores just in-frame clones and leaves some out. This repertoire shows about 120,000 clones, over 8.5% found once; its top ten account for around 6.1%. Sequencing was done on a sample of PBMCs. These receptors were collected from a woman between 35 and 50 years old in good health and CMV-seropositive.

The chain carries TRBV5-5 and TRBJ1-4; 7 bases fit TRBD1. The CDR3 covers 14 residues. CDR1 is SGHKS, CDR2 YYEKEE, per germline (reference sequence). Trimming at V came to 4 bases and at J to 8 bases, leaving 8 bases not matched to a gene. DNA for the CDR3: TGTGCCAGCAGCGTGACAGGGTTAAACGAAAAACTGTTTTTT. This sequence encodes CASSVTGLNEKLFF.

The V call is TRBV2, the J call TRBJ2-7; 11 nucleotides line up with TRBD1. Germline assignment: CDR1 SNHLY and CDR2 FYNNEI. V was clipped by 4 bases and J by 4 bases; unmatched bases: 3. This CDR3 contains 14 residues. CDR3 sequence: CASSGTGGWYEQYF. The CDR3 DNA reads TGTGCCAGCAGTGGGACAGGGGGCTGGTACGAGCAGTACTTC.

This chain links TRBV10-3 with TRBJ1-3; D not resolved. Per germline, CDR1 ENHRY and CDR2 SYGVKD. V lost 4 bases to trimming and J lost 2 bases, with 18 bases between them. The CDR3 extends over 17 amino acids. In DNA form, the CDR3 reads TGTGCCATCAGTGCATCCGCCGCGAGGGCTACTGGAAACACCATATATTTT. As protein: CAISASAARATGNTIYF.

This chain uses TRBV11-2 with TRBJ1-1, with D tentatively TRBD1 (6 bases). The CDR3 length is 15 residues. Germline CDR1 SGHAT, CDR2 FQNNGV. V lost 3 bases, J lost 3 bases, and 14 bases lay in between. The DNA for the CDR3 is TGTGCCAGCAGCTTTAGGAGACAGGAGGACACTGAAGCTTTCTTT. Its translation: CASSFRRQEDTEAFF.

This clone turned up a few times. This rearrangement joins TRBV5-1 to TRBJ2-3; TRBD1 is a possible D gene (6 bases). CDR1 is SGHRS and CDR2 is YFSETQ in the germline V gene. The CDR3 loop spans 13 amino acids. Deletions cut 3 bases from V and 5 bases from J, with 10 bases between. DNA for the CDR3: TGCGCCAGCAGCTCGCAGGGGATAGATACGCAGTATTTT. It yields the protein CASSSQGIDTQYF.

This clone came up a few times. V and J are TRBV6-1 and TRBJ2-7; TRBD1 matches at 10 bases. This CDR3 is built from 15 residues. The germline gives CDR1 MNHNS, CDR2 SASEGT. V was pared by 2 bases and J by 5 bases, with 6 bases of the junction left unmatched. The CDR3 DNA follows: TGTGCCAGCAGTGAAAGGGACAGGGGAGGACACGAGCAGTACTTC. It is translated as CASSERDRGGHEQYF.

This chain links TRBV7-9 with TRBJ2-5, with a weak D call TRBD2 (7 bases). Germline V gene sequence: CDR1 SEHNR, CDR2 FQNEAQ (reference sequence). CDR3 length equals 18 residues. Trimming removed 1 base from V and 2 bases from J, with 20 bases in between. In nucleotides, the CDR3 is TGTGCCAGCAGCTTAGGGGAAATCGGGGGGCGCCGGCAAGAGACCCAGTACTTC. Its protein is CASSLGEIGGRRQETQYF.

This clone was seen a few times. The rearrangement uses TRBV10-3 and TRBJ1-1, with D unresolved. V was trimmed by 3 bases and J by 3 bases, leaving 8 bases between them. This CDR3 is built from 13 residues. Germline loops: CDR1 ENHRY, CDR2 SYGVKD. In nucleotides, the CDR3 is TGTGCCATCAGTGACAGCCGGGACACTGAAGCTTTCTTT. As protein: CAISDSRDTEAFF.

This rearrangement joins TRBV5-1 to TRBJ2-7; D might be TRBD2 (7 bases). Germline-derived CDR1 and CDR2 are SGHRS and YFSETQ. CDR3 length equals 12 residues. V lost 0 bases to trimming and J lost 11 bases, with 12 bases between them. CDR3 sequence: CASSLEGGREYF. The CDR3 DNA is TGCGCCAGCAGCTTGGAGGGGGGGCGAGAGTACTTC.

This clone has more than one count but fewer than ten. V usage is TRBV5-1 and J usage is TRBJ2-3, with D perhaps TRBD1 (6 bases). V was shortened by 3 bases and J by 3 bases, with 17 bases between the two germline ends. There are 16 residues in the CDR3. Germline CDR1 SGHRS, CDR2 YFSETQ. CDR3 amino acids: CASSSPSGEKTDTQYF. DNA for the CDR3: TGCGCCAGCAGCTCCCCCTCAGGGGAGAAGACAGATACGCAGTATTTT.